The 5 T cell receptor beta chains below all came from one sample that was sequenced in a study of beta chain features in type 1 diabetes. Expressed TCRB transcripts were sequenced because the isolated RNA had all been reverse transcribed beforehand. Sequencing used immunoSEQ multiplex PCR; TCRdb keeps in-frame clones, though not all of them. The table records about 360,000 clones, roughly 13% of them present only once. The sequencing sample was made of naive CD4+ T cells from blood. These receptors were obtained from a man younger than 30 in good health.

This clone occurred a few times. CDR3 protein: CASSYGGEQYF. CDR3 DNA sequence: TGTGCCAGCAGTTATGGCGGGGAGCAGTACTTC. The genes are TRBV6-5 and TRBJ2-7; D is possibly TRBD2 (5 bases). CDR3 length: 11 amino acids. Germline V gives CDR1 MNHEY, CDR2 SVGAGI. Deletions cut 3 bases from V and 7 bases from J, with 7 bases between.

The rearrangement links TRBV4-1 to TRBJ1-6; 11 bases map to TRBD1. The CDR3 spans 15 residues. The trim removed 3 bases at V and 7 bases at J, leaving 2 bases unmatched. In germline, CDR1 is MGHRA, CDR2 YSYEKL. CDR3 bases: TGCGCCAGCAGCCAGGGGACAGGGGGAAATTCACCCCTCCACTTT. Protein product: CASSQGTGGNSPLHF.

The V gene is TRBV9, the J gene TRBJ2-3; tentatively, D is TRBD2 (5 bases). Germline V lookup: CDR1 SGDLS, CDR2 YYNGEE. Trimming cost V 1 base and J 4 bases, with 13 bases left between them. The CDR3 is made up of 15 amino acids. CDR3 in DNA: TGTGCCAGCAGCGTATCGCTTAGCGAGGCAGATACGCAGTATTTT. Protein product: CASSVSLSEADTQYF.

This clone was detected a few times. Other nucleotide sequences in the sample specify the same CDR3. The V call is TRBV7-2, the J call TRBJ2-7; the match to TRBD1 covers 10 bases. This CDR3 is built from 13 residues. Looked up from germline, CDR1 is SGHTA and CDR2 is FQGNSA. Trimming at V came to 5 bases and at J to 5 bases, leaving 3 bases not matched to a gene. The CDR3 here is CASSRDRGHEQYF. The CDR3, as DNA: TGTGCCAGCAGCCGGGACAGGGGCCACGAGCAGTACTTC.

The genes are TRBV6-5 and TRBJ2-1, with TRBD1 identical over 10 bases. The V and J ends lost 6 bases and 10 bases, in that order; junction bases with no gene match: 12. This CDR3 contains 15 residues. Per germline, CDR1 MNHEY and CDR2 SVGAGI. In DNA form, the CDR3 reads TGTGCCAGCAGATTCCACGGACAGGGGGAAGGGGAGCAGTTCTTC. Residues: CASRFHGQGEGEQFF.